Below, 20 T cell receptor beta chains from the same sample are listed, as sequenced in a study of cytomegalovirus exposure and HLA in healthy donors. Here immunoSEQ multiplex PCR was the method, and the copy in TCRdb shows in-frame clones only, minus some. The sample has more than 110,000 clones; roughly nine tenths are singletons. Sequencing was carried out using PBMCs. These receptors were obtained from a man aged 18 to 30 in good health and CMV-seronegative.

The chain is built from TRBV5-1 and TRBJ2-7; weak D call: TRBD2 (7 bases). The CDR3 is made up of 15 amino acids. Trimming shortened V by 0 bases and J by 3 bases, and 13 bases separated the two germline ends. Germline lookup yields CDR1 SGHRS and CDR2 YFSETQ. The CDR3 region has the DNA TGCGCCAGCAGCTTGGGGGCAGGGGAGGGCTACGAGCAGTACTTC. Amino acids: CASSLGAGEGYEQYF.

Ten or more counts support this clone. The rearrangement joins TRBV15 to TRBJ1-1, with D perhaps TRBD1 (5 bases). The germline CDR1 and CDR2 sequences are LNHNV and YYDKDF (reference sequence). V was shortened by 4 bases and J by 4 bases, with 13 bases between the two germline ends. There are 14 residues in the CDR3. As DNA, the CDR3 is TGTGCCACCAGCAAAGGGCAGGGTGGCACTGAAGCTTTCTTT. Encoded protein: CATSKGQGGTEAFF.

The chain employs TRBV27 and TRBJ2-2, with 8 nucleotides matching TRBD1. CDR1 is MNHEY, CDR2 SMNVEV, per germline (reference sequence). The V segment lost 5 bases and the J segment 1 base; nucleotides outside the gene matches: 6. The CDR3 is made up of 16 amino acids. The CDR3 sequence is CASSPEGTGNTGELFF. In nucleotides, the CDR3 is TGTGCCAGCAGTCCGGAGGGGACAGGGAACACCGGGGAGCTGTTTTTT.

This clone was counted only a few times. This chain links TRBV19 with TRBJ2-7; TRBD1 matches 8 bases. The CDR3 contains 14 residues. In germline, CDR1 is LNHDA, CDR2 SQIVND (reference sequence). The junction had 4 bases not matched to a gene; V was cut back by 6 bases and J by 0 bases. CDR3 protein: CASRVTGDSYEQYF. CDR3 DNA sequence: TGTGCCAGTAGGGTGACAGGGGACTCCTACGAGCAGTACTTC. Full variable domain (rest looked up from reference TRBV19 and TRBJ2-7): DGGITQSPKYLFRKEGQNVTLSCEQNLNHDAMYWYRQDPGQGLRLIYYSQIVNDFQKGDIAEGYSVSREKKESFPLTVTSAQKNPTAFYLCASRVTGDSYEQYFGPGTRLTVT.

The chain joins TRBV5-1 to TRBJ2-5, with a weak D call TRBD1 (5 bases). The CDR3 extends over 13 amino acids. From germline, CDR1 is SGHRS and CDR2 YFSETQ. V dropped 3 bases and J dropped 3 bases, with 9 bases sitting between them. CDR3 amino acids: CASSYGHEETQYF. In DNA form, the CDR3 reads TGCGCCAGCAGCTACGGACACGAAGAGACCCAGTACTTC.

The chain recombines TRBV19 with TRBJ1-1; D gene uncertain. This CDR3 has 14 residues. Germline loops: CDR1 LNHDA, CDR2 SQIVND (reference sequence). V lost 3 bases, J lost 6 bases, and 14 bases lay in between. The CDR3 DNA reads TGTGCCAGTAGTATTTACTTTATTGCCGCTGAAGCTTTCTTT. It yields the protein CASSIYFIAAEAFF.

The V gene is TRBV6-6, the J gene TRBJ2-1; the D gene is possibly TRBD1 (6 bases). CDR1 and CDR2 (germline): MNHNY, SVGAGI (reference sequence). This CDR3 has 15 residues. Trimming removed 6 bases at V and 6 bases at J, with 18 bases between. The CDR3 sequence: CASRDGTILSNEQFF. CDR3 DNA: TGTGCCAGCAGGGACGGGACAATTTTGTCCAATGAGCAGTTCTTC.

The J gene is TRBJ1-6, the V gene TRBV2; D is undetermined. The ends were cut back, 6 bases at V and 8 bases at J, with 14 bases in the middle. Per germline, CDR1 SNHLY and CDR2 FYNNEI. The CDR3 contains 14 residues. The CDR3 here is CASRTAGSYSPLHF. The CDR3 nucleotides are TGTGCCAGCAGGACGGCCGGGTCGTATTCACCCCTCCACTTT.

The chain combines TRBV19 with TRBJ1-4, with 8 bases identical to TRBD1. Germline CDR1 reads LNHDA; CDR2 reads SQIVND (reference sequence). The CDR3 loop spans 18 amino acids. V gave up 5 bases and J gave up 2 bases; unmatched junction bases: 13. The CDR3 reads CASSPVGQGASTNEKLFF. The DNA for the CDR3 is TGTGCCAGTAGTCCAGTAGGGCAGGGGGCCTCGACTAATGAAAAACTGTTTTTT.

On this clone: At the DNA level, this CDR3 is encoded by other sequences in the same sample as well. This chain links TRBV18 with TRBJ1-2; 7 nucleotides align to TRBD1. Germline V gives CDR1 KGHSH, CDR2 LQKENI. J gave up 5 bases and V 2 bases, and 2 bases lay outside the gene matches. The CDR3 spans 13 residues. The CDR3 loop is CASSPGTEYGYTF. The DNA for the CDR3 is TGTGCCAGCTCACCAGGGACAGAATATGGCTACACCTTC. Based on the CDR3 plus reference TRBV18 and TRBJ1-2, the full variable domain is NAGVMQNPRHLVRRRGQEARLRCSPMKGHSHVYWYRQLPEEGLKFMVYLQKENIIDESGMPKERFSAEFPKEGPSILRIQQVVRGDSAAYFCASSPGTEYGYTFGSGTRLTVV.

The chain uses TRBV20-1 and TRBJ1-1, with no clear D. The CDR3 spans 11 residues. Trimming took 1 base from V and 4 from J, leaving 4 bases between them. Germline V lookup: CDR1 DFQATT, CDR2 SNEGSKA (reference sequence). Here the CDR3 reads CSARALTEAFF. The CDR3 DNA is TGCAGTGCTAGAGCCCTCACTGAAGCTTTCTTT.

V gene TRBV28 combines with J gene TRBJ2-2; unclear D gene. CDR1 and CDR2 from the germline V gene are MDHEN and SYDVKM. The CDR3 sequence is 13 residues long. V dropped 5 bases and J dropped 10 bases, with 14 bases sitting between them. This chain's CDR3 is CASSPRYSEELFF. For the CDR3, the DNA is TGTGCCAGCAGTCCCAGGTACTCTGAGGAGCTGTTTTTT.

The sample holds one count of this clone. The V and J genes are TRBV25-1 and TRBJ2-4, with D possibly TRBD1 on 6 matching bases. Germline V lookup: CDR1 MGHDK, CDR2 SYGVNS. The CDR3 totals 14 residues. V dropped 5 bases and J dropped 2 bases, with 10 bases sitting between them. CDR3 amino acids: CASSPGVTKNIQYF. CDR3 coding DNA: TGTGCCAGCAGTCCAGGGGTCACCAAAAACATTCAGTACTTC.

V and J are TRBV4-3 and TRBJ1-1; D is undetermined. Trimming took off 3 bases at V and 2 bases at J, with 10 bases between the two ends. Germline V gives CDR1 LGHNA, CDR2 YSLEER. CDR3 size: 14 residues. DNA of the CDR3: TGCGCCAGCAGCCACGGAGAGGGTAACACTGAAGCTTTCTTT. Protein: CASSHGEGNTEAFF.

The rearrangement joins TRBV5-1 to TRBJ1-2, with 11 nucleotides matching TRBD1. After removal of 2 bases from V and 8 bases from J, the junction contained 5 bases not matched to a gene. CDR1 is SGHRS and CDR2 is YFSETQ in the germline V gene. This CDR3 contains 14 residues. In DNA form, the CDR3 reads TGCGCCAGCAGCTTTAGGGGACAGGGGGACGGCTACACCTTC. It specifies CASSFRGQGDGYTF.

The CDR3 spells CASSAHAKQFF. The CDR3, as DNA: TGTGCCAGCAGTGCCCATGCTAAGCAGTTCTTC. J is TRBJ2-1 and V is TRBV25-1; D is unclear. CDR3 size: 11 residues. CDR1 and CDR2 from the germline V gene are MGHDK and SYGVNS. Trimming shortened V by 4 bases and J by 11 bases, and 9 bases separated the two germline ends.

This chain uses TRBV30 with TRBJ2-1; the D is unclear. Germline V gives CDR1 GTSNPN, CDR2 SVGIG (reference sequence). CDR3 length: 13 residues. V lost 0 bases, J lost 7 bases, and 10 bases lay in between. CDR3 sequence: CAWSVVLRNEQFF. For the CDR3, the DNA is TGTGCCTGGAGTGTAGTTTTGCGAAATGAGCAGTTCTTC.

V is TRBV28 and J is TRBJ2-5; weak D call: TRBD2 (5 bases). CDR3 length: 15 residues. V was shortened by 1 base and J by 5 bases, with 14 bases between the two germline ends. From germline, CDR1 is MDHEN and CDR2 SYDVKM. This CDR3 reads CASSLFTPGGETQYF. The CDR3 nucleotides read TGTGCCAGCAGTTTATTCACCCCTGGCGGGGAGACCCAGTACTTC.

The J gene is TRBJ2-7, the V gene TRBV25-1; possible D gene TRBD1, 5 bases. Germline-derived CDR1 and CDR2 are MGHDK and SYGVNS. V lost 4 bases and J lost 0, with 10 bases in between. The CDR3 has 14 amino acids. Here the CDR3 reads CASSAQGHSYEQYF. CDR3 sequence (DNA): TGTGCCAGCAGTGCTCAGGGCCACTCCTACGAGCAGTACTTC.

The chain is built from TRBV12-5 and TRBJ2-7; 7 bases are a match to TRBD2. V was pared by 6 bases and J by 2 bases, with 13 bases of the junction left unmatched. Germline assignment: CDR1 LGHNT and CDR2 FRNRAP. This CDR3 contains 16 residues. The CDR3 loop reads CASGPEIAGRTYEQYF. CDR3 DNA: TGTGCTAGTGGCCCCGAAATAGCGGGTCGCACCTACGAGCAGTACTTC.